These T cell receptor beta chains were read from a single sample in a study of sequential checkpoint blockade in melanoma. Sequencing used immunoSEQ multiplex PCR; TCRdb keeps in-frame clones, though not all of them. The top ten hold over 50% of the sample, which has 15,000 to 25,000 clones, roughly four fifths seen once. Sequences were derived from CD8+ T cells sorted from blood (inferred from file names), sampled from a patient given nivolumab and ipilimumab in sequence. All receptors derive from a human donor with melanoma. The CDR3 runs from the conserved cysteine through the conserved F or W. Each record gives: J gene, clone size, V gene, D gene, CDR3 DNA, CDR3 protein. The D gene is left open where the match is weak. Size tells how often a clone was seen (once, few, many) or the class of an expanded clone, and some rows leave it out.

>TRBJ2-5|-|TRBV7-2|TRBD2
TGTGCCAGCAGCCCCACCCCTAGCGGCCAAGAGACCCAGTACTTC
CASSPTPSGQETQYF
>TRBJ1-2|-|TRBV6-5|TRBD1
TGTGCCAGCAGTCAGAACAGGGGGCGAAGCTATGGCTACACCTTC
CASSQNRGRSYGYTF
>TRBJ1-4|-|TRBV7-9|TRBD1
TGTGCCAGCAGCGAATCCGGGACAGGGGCGTTGGGAGCTAATGAAAAACTGTTTTTT
CASSESGTGALGANEKLFF
>TRBJ2-7|-|TRBV27|-
TGTGCCAGCAGTTTAACAGGGCGCGAGCAGTACTTC
CASSLTGREQYF
>TRBJ2-7|-|TRBV28|-
TGTGCCAGCAGTCGAGATAGTGGGGGCTCCCTCTACGAGCAGTACTTC
CASSRDSGGSLYEQYF
>TRBJ2-7|few|TRBV7-8|-
TGTGCCAGCAGTTACTCTGACTCCTACGAGCAGTACTTC
CASSYSDSYEQYF
>TRBJ2-1|-|TRBV7-2|TRBD2
TGTGCCAGCAGATTTTGGACTAGCGGGGGGGGCTCCTACAATGAGCAGTTCTTC
CASRFWTSGGGSYNEQFF
>TRBJ2-7|-|TRBV5-1|-
TGCGCCAGCAGCTTGGGGGCAGGGCCCTACGAGCAGTACTTC
CASSLGAGPYEQYF
>TRBJ1-2|-|TRBV7-8|-
TGTGCCAGCAGCTTGGGAATGGACTTCGGGTACTATGGCTACACCTTC
CASSLGMDFGYYGYTF
>TRBJ2-1|-|TRBV29-1|-
TGCAGCGTTGGTATCAGCAATGAGCAGTTCTTC
CSVGISNEQFF
>TRBJ2-2|-|TRBV4-3|-
TGCGCCAGCAGCCAAGGCCCAGTTGGCCCCGGGGAGCTGTTTTTT
CASSQGPVGPGELFF
>TRBJ1-2|-|TRBV29-1|-
TGCAGCGTTGAAGTTGGGGAGGAAGGTGGCTACACCTTC
CSVEVGEEGGYTF
>TRBJ2-3|-|TRBV11-2|TRBD2
TGTGCCAGCAGCCACTCTAGCGGGGAAACAGATACGCAGTATTTT
CASSHSSGETDTQYF
>TRBJ2-5|once|TRBV13|TRBD1
TGTGCCAGCAGCTTAGGGCGGACAGGGAGCGAGACCCAGTACTTC
CASSLGRTGSETQYF
>TRBJ1-5|-|TRBV29-1|TRBD1
TGCAGCGTTGAAGAGACAGGGGGCAATCAGCCCCAGCATTTT
CSVEETGGNQPQHF
>TRBJ1-1|-|TRBV28|-
TGTGCCAGCATAGGGAACCCAGGAAGGAGGAGGCTAGCTTTCTTT
CASIGNPGRRRLAFF
>TRBJ2-7|-|TRBV6-6|-
TGTGCCAGCAGTTACCTCCCGGACAACATAAACTACGAGCAGTACTTC
CASSYLPDNINYEQYF
>TRBJ2-7|once|TRBV4-2|TRBD2
TGTGCCAGCAGCCAAGTAGCGGGGGGATCCTACGAGCAGTACTTC
CASSQVAGGSYEQYF
>TRBJ1-6|few|TRBV7-2|-
TGTGCCAGCAGCATCCCGACAGGAAGGAATTCACCCCTCCACTTT
CASSIPTGRNSPLHF
>TRBJ2-1|-|TRBV10-1|-
TGCGCCAGCAGTCTCGACAGGAGCACGTACAATGAGCAGTTCTTC
CASSLDRSTYNEQFF
>TRBJ2-7|-|TRBV5-6|TRBD2
TGTGCCAGCAGCTTGGGGGCGGGGGGCTACCCTTACGAGCAGTACTTC
CASSLGAGGYPYEQYF
>TRBJ1-1|-|TRBV7-8|-
TGTGCCAGCAGCCCGCGGGACTACCTCCTAAAGCAGACTGAAGCTTTCTTT
CASSPRDYLLKQTEAFF
>TRBJ1-1|-|TRBV4-1|TRBD1
TGCGCCAGCAGCCGCACAGGGGACACTGAAGCTTTCTTT
CASSRTGDTEAFF
>TRBJ2-5|-|TRBV7-9|TRBD2
TGTGCCAGCAGCTCCCCAGCGGGGGAGGCCCAAGAGACCCAGTACTTC
CASSSPAGEAQETQYF
>TRBJ1-2|-|TRBV7-7|TRBD1
TGTGCTAGCAGCTCACCACAGAATGGGACAGAAAAAGCCTATGGCTACACCTTC
CASSSPQNGTEKAYGYTF
>TRBJ2-2|few|TRBV7-2|-
TGTGCCAGCAGCTCCCCGCATCTCTACAGAGTCACCGGGGAGCTGTTTTTT
CASSSPHLYRVTGELFF
>TRBJ2-7|once|TRBV5-8|-
TGTGCCAGCAGCTTTCCCACGACTACCTACGAGCAGTACTTC
CASSFPTTTYEQYF
>TRBJ2-7|-|TRBV11-2|-
TGTGCCAGCAGCTTAGACAGGGGGGCCTACGAGCAGTACTTC
CASSLDRGAYEQYF
>TRBJ2-7|-|TRBV15|TRBD1
TGTGCCACCAGCAGCGACAGGGGAGCCTACGAGCAGTACTTC
CATSSDRGAYEQYF
>TRBJ1-4|-|TRBV9|TRBD1
TGTGCCAGCAGCGCACGACAGGGGGCTGGGGAAAAACTGTTTTTT
CASSARQGAGEKLFF
>TRBJ2-4|-|TRBV27|TRBD2
TGTGCCAGCAGTCCGTCTAGCGGGGGCCCCGTTCAGTACTTC
CASSPSSGGPVQYF
>TRBJ1-6|-|TRBV5-1|TRBD1
TGCGCCAGCAGGGTGACAGGGTATAATTCACCCCTCCACTTT
CASRVTGYNSPLHF
>TRBJ1-5|few|TRBV19|-
TGTGCCAGTAGTGGGCAGGGCGGTCAGCCCCAGCATTTT
CASSGQGGQPQHF
>TRBJ2-2|-|TRBV19|-
TGTGCCAGTCGAGGACAGAACACCGGGGAGCTGTTTTTT
CASRGQNTGELFF
>TRBJ2-7|few|TRBV11-2|TRBD2
TGTGCCAGCAGCCTCCCTGGTAGCGGGGAGATATACGAGCAGTACTTC
CASSLPGSGEIYEQYF
>TRBJ1-2|few|TRBV28|-
TGTGCCATCGACTCCCAGGGAAGCTATGGCTACACCTTC
CAIDSQGSYGYTF
>TRBJ2-5|-|TRBV4-1|-
TGCGCCAGCAGCCAAGACTTGGGGCAGGATCAAGAGACCCAGTACTTC
CASSQDLGQDQETQYF
>TRBJ2-5|-|TRBV7-9|TRBD2
TGTGCCAGCAGCCCCGCCCTGATGACTAGCGGGGAACAAGAGACCCAGTACTTC
CASSPALMTSGEQETQYF
>TRBJ2-5|-|TRBV5-8|-
TGTGCCAGCAGCTTGGAGTCCTACCCGCAAGAGACCCAGTACTTC
CASSLESYPQETQYF
>TRBJ1-5|-|TRBV6-1|TRBD1
TGTGCCAGCAGGGGGACAGGGGATCAGCCCCAGCATTTT
CASRGTGDQPQHF